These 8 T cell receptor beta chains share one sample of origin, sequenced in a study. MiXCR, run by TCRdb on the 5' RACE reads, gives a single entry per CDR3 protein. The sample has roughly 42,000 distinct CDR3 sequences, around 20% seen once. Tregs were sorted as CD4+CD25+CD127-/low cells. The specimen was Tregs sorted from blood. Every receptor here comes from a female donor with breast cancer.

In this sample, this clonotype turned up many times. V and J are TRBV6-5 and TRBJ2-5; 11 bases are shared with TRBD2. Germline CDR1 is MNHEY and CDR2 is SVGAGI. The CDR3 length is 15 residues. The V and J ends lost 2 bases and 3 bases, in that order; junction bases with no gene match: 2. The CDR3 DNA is TGTGCCAGCAGTTACGGGACTAGCGGAAAAGAGACCCAGTACTTC. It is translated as CASSYGTSGKETQYF.

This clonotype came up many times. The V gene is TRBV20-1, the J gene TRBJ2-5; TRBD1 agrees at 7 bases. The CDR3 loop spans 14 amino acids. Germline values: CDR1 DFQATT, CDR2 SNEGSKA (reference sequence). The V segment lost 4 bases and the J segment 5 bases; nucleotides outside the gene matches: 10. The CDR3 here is CSAKGGRDAETQYF. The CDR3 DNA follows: TGCAGTGCTAAAGGGGGCAGGGATGCGGAGACCCAGTACTTC.

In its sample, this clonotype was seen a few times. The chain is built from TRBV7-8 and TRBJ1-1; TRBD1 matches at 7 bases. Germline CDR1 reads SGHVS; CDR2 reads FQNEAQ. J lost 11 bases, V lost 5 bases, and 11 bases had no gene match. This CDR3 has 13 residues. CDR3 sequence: CASSRTRQGQAFF. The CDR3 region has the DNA TGTGCCAGCAGCCGAACCCGACAGGGTCAGGCTTTCTTT.

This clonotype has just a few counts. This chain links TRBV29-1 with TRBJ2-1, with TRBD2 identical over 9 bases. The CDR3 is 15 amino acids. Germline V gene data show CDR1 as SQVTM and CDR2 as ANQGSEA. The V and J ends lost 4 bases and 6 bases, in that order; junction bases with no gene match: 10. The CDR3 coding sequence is TGCAGCGTTGGGGGGTATAGTAGCGGGAGCAATGAGCAGTTCTTC. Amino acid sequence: CSVGGYSSGSNEQFF.

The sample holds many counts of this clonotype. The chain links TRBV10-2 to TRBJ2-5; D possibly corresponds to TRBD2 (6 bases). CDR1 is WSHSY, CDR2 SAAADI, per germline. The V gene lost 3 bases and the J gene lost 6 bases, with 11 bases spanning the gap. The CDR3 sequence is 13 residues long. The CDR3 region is CASSDLEGKTQYF. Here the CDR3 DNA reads TGCGCCAGCAGTGATTTGGAGGGAAAGACCCAGTACTTC.

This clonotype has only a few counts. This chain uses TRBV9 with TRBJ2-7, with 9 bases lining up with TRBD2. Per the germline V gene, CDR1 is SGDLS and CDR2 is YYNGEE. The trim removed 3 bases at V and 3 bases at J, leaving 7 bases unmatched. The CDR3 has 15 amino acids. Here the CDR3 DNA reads TGTGCCAGCAGCGCGAGCGGGACTAGCCGCTACGAGCAGTACTTC. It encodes CASSASGTSRYEQYF.

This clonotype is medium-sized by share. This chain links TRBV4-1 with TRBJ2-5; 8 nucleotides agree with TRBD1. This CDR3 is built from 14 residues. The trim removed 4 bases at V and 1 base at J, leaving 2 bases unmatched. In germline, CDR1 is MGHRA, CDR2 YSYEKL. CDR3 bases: TGCGCCAGCAGCCCCGGGACAGGCCAAGAGACCCAGTACTTC. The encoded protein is CASSPGTGQETQYF.

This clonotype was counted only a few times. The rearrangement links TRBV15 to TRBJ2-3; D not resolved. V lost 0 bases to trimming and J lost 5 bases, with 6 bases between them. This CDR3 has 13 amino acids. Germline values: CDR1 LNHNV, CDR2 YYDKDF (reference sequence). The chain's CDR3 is CATSRDVGDTQYF. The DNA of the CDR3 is TGTGCCACCAGCAGAGATGTGGGAGATACGCAGTATTTT.